These T cell receptor beta chains were read from a single sample in a study of CD8 T cells in ankylosing spondylitis. One entry per CDR3 protein, called by TCRdb with MiXCR from the 5' RACE reads. Among roughly 200,000 distinct CDR3 sequences listed, 20% to 30% were seen once. Sequencing was done on a sample of blood, either unsorted or a sorted T cell fraction (not recorded which). The receptors were gathered from a male donor with ankylosing spondylitis or in good health (not recorded which). CDR3s leave out the opening cysteine and the closing phenylalanine or tryptophan.

V gene	J gene	CDR3 protein
TRBV12-3/TRBV12-4	TRBJ2-7	ASRAGTSGVSSYEQY
TRBV25-1	TRBJ2-5	ASSEAGVLETQY
TRBV12-3/TRBV12-4	TRBJ2-3	ASSSRTSGIGDTQY
TRBV20-1	TRBJ2-7	SARDPRTTAYEQY
TRBV3-1	TRBJ2-2	ASSRLAGGPGGELF
TRBV6-2/TRBV6-3	TRBJ2-2	ASTQGMSTGELF
TRBV4-1	TRBJ1-4	ASSQAVKTVEKLF
TRBV6-1	TRBJ2-7	ASRAQGSSYEQY
TRBV5-1	TRBJ2-5	ASSLGGNPQETQY
TRBV7-2	TRBJ1-6	ASSQTGGSPLH
TRBV11-2	TRBJ2-2	ASSFRLAGRTGELF